A single sample gave rise to the 30 T cell receptor beta chains below, sequenced in a study of blood T cell repertoires in COVID-19. Repertoires were generated with immunoSEQ multiplex PCR, while TCRdb's copy carries only in-frame clones and drops some. The sample has fewer than 300,000 clones; 84% are singletons. Material: peripheral blood. The receptors were sampled from a human donor in a cohort sampled during active COVID-19.

The J gene is TRBJ2-7, the V gene TRBV15; maybe TRBD2 (6 bases). The ends were cut back, 0 bases at V and 4 bases at J, with 16 bases in the middle. The CDR3 totals 16 residues. Germline CDR1 reads LNHNV; CDR2 reads YYDKDF (reference sequence). This chain's CDR3 is CATSRDWGPGRYEQYF. The CDR3 nucleotides read TGTGCCACCAGCAGAGATTGGGGACCAGGGAGGTACGAGCAGTACTTC.

This clone was counted a single time. The rearrangement joins TRBV18 to TRBJ1-4, with TRBD1 matching over 8 bases. CDR1 is KGHSH, CDR2 LQKENI, per germline. Germline trimming cut 6 bases from V and 3 bases from J; bases unmatched to any gene: 6. The CDR3 consists of 15 residues. CDR3 amino acids: CASSIGQGPNEKLFF. Here the CDR3 DNA reads TGTGCCAGCTCGATCGGACAGGGTCCTAATGAAAAACTGTTTTTT.

The chain has TRBV5-6 and TRBJ1-1; 7 bases fit TRBD1. Germline V CDR1 and CDR2: SGHDT, YYEEEE. CDR3 size: 15 residues. Germline trimming cut 0 bases from V and 9 bases from J; bases unmatched to any gene: 11. CDR3 sequence: CASSLEAGGYSQAFF. The CDR3, as DNA: TGTGCCAGCAGCTTGGAAGCAGGGGGGTACTCCCAAGCTTTCTTT.

J is TRBJ2-7 and V is TRBV29-1; TRBD2 aligns across 8 bases. CDR1 is SQVTM, CDR2 ANQGSEA, per germline. The CDR3 loop spans 14 amino acids. The junction had 10 bases not matched to a gene; V was cut back by 6 bases and J by 3 bases. CDR3 nucleotides: TGCAGCGTCCCCCGGGAGGGCACCCTCTACGAGCAGTACTTC. It yields the protein CSVPREGTLYEQYF.

The chain links TRBV14 to TRBJ1-3, with unresolved D. The CDR3 is made up of 15 amino acids. Germline V gene data show CDR1 as SGHDN and CDR2 as FVKESK. Trimming took 0 bases from V and 3 from J, leaving 9 bases between them. The CDR3 DNA reads TGTGCCAGCAGCCAAGATATGGGAGGTGGAAACACCATATATTTT. This sequence encodes CASSQDMGGGNTIYF.

V and J are TRBV19 and TRBJ1-1; D may be TRBD1 (6 bases). V was pared by 6 bases and J by 3 bases, with 17 bases between. This CDR3 has 15 amino acids. Germline V gene sequence: CDR1 LNHDA, CDR2 SQIVND (reference sequence). The CDR3 is CASSQRLGADTEAFF. CDR3 coding DNA: TGTGCCAGTAGCCAGAGACTGGGGGCGGACACTGAAGCTTTCTTT.

The chain recombines TRBV19 with TRBJ1-1; 9 bases align to TRBD1. Germline CDR1 reads LNHDA; CDR2 reads SQIVND (reference sequence). There are 15 residues in the CDR3. Trimming removed 6 bases from V and 5 bases from J; junction bases left unmatched: 10. CDR3 bases: TGTGCCAGTAGCCGTACACAGGGGGCGAGAACTGAAGCTTTCTTT. This encodes CASSRTQGARTEAFF.

DNA for the CDR3: TGTGCCAGCAGCGTAGTTGGGATTACAGGGGAAGAGACCCAGTACTTC. It encodes CASSVVGITGEETQYF. The rearrangement links TRBV9 to TRBJ2-5; TRBD1 matches at 7 bases. This CDR3 spans 16 amino acids. V dropped 0 bases and J dropped 3; count of bases not matched to a gene: 8. CDR1 and CDR2 from the germline V gene are SGDLS and YYNGEE.

J is TRBJ2-7 and V is TRBV6-2 or TRBV6-3, with D possibly being TRBD1 (5 bases). Germline values: CDR1 MNHEY, CDR2 SVGEGT. V lost 2 bases, J lost 3 bases, and 8 bases lay in between. This CDR3 has 13 residues. The CDR3 DNA follows: TGTGCCAGCAGTTACGACAGACTCTACGAGCAGTACTTC. Translation gives CASSYDRLYEQYF.

The rearrangement links TRBV18 to TRBJ2-3; possible D gene TRBD1, 5 bases. V lost 1 base and J 0 bases, leaving 8 bases between the germline ends. Germline CDR1 KGHSH, CDR2 LQKENI. The length of the CDR3 is 15 residues. The CDR3 protein is CASSPRQTSTDTQYF. DNA of the CDR3: TGTGCCAGCTCACCACGACAGACTAGCACAGATACGCAGTATTTT.

The J gene is TRBJ1-4, the V gene TRBV4-3, with 8 bases that match TRBD1. Germline V gene data show CDR1 as LGHNA and CDR2 as YSLEER. The CDR3 is 18 amino acids. With V trimmed by 3 bases and J by 5 bases, 14 bases remained unmatched. DNA for the CDR3: TGCGCCAGCAGCCAGGACCCTGGTCACGGGACAGGCAATGAAAAACTGTTTTTT. It is translated as CASSQDPGHGTGNEKLFF.

The rearrangement joins TRBV29-1 to TRBJ2-5, with TRBD1 matching over 10 bases. The CDR3 loop spans 13 amino acids. With V trimmed by 7 bases and J by 4 bases, 6 bases remained unmatched. The germline V gene encodes CDR1 SQVTM and CDR2 ANQGSEA. CDR3: CSATRQGAETQYF. The CDR3 coding sequence is TGCAGCGCAACGAGACAGGGGGCAGAGACCCAGTACTTC.

The rearrangement links TRBV2 to TRBJ2-1; a possible D gene is TRBD2 (6 bases). The CDR3 totals 11 residues. V was shortened by 6 bases and J by 9 bases, with 9 bases between the two germline ends. Looked up from germline, CDR1 is SNHLY and CDR2 is FYNNEI. The CDR3 bases are TGTGCCAGCAGGGAGGGAGGTGAGCAGTTCTTC. It yields the protein CASREGGEQFF.

The V call is TRBV19, the J call TRBJ2-7; 13 positions match TRBD2. Unmatched junction bases numbered 11, after V lost 3 bases and J lost 9 bases. The germline V gene has CDR1 LNHDA and CDR2 SQIVND (reference sequence). This CDR3 has 16 residues. DNA of the CDR3: TGTGCCAGTAGTATGGCCCAGGGACTAGCGGGATCCGCGCAGTACTTC. It is translated as CASSMAQGLAGSAQYF.

This clone was observed once. The chain uses TRBV4-2 and TRBJ2-3; 9 positions match TRBD2. The CDR3 totals 15 residues. The J segment lost 4 bases and the V segment lost 4 bases, leaving 6 bases of the junction unmatched. Germline loops: CDR1 LGHNA, CDR2 YNFKEQ. CDR3 residues: CASSLRGLASDTQYF. In nucleotides, the CDR3 is TGTGCCAGCAGCCTTCGGGGACTAGCTTCAGATACGCAGTATTTT.

The CDR3 DNA is TGTGCCAGCAGCCAAGATTTACCTCCAGGGTACACCGGGGAGCTGTTTTTT. Encoded protein: CASSQDLPPGYTGELFF. The rearrangement joins TRBV4-2 to TRBJ2-2; D is perhaps TRBD1 (5 bases). This CDR3 spans 17 amino acids. Germline V gene lookup returns CDR1 LGHNA and CDR2 YNFKEQ. Between the trimmed V and J ends, which lost 0 bases and 3 bases, there was a span of 14 bases.

The chain employs TRBV7-8 and TRBJ1-1; TRBD1 agrees at 8 bases. The V and J ends lost 5 bases and 0 bases, in that order; junction bases with no gene match: 8. Germline V gene sequence: CDR1 SGHVS, CDR2 FQNEAQ. There are 16 residues in the CDR3. DNA for the CDR3: TGTGCCAGCAGCCCGTTCAGGGGGCGCATGAACACTGAAGCTTTCTTT. This gives the protein CASSPFRGRMNTEAFF.

This chain joins TRBV5-1 and TRBJ2-3; 12 bases fit TRBD2. CDR1 is SGHRS and CDR2 is YFSETQ in the germline V gene. This CDR3 comprises 19 residues. With V trimmed by 0 bases and J by 3 bases, 11 bases remained unmatched. DNA of the CDR3: TGCGCCAGCAGCTTGGAGATGACTAGCGGGAGTGCAGGTACAGATACGCAGTATTTT. Its translation: CASSLEMTSGSAGTDTQYF.

The chain recombines TRBV3-1 (or the pseudogene TRBV3-2) with TRBJ2-3; 9 bases match TRBD2. Looked up from germline, CDR1 is LGHDT and CDR2 is YNNKEL (reference sequence). V trimming: 4 bases; J trimming: 4 bases; junction bases outside the gene matches: 6. The CDR3 is 15 residues long. The CDR3 region is CASSPRGLASDTQYF. The DNA of the CDR3 is TGTGCCAGCAGCCCCAGGGGACTAGCTTCAGATACGCAGTATTTT.

This chain joins TRBV6-5 and TRBJ1-4; TRBD1 is a possible D gene (5 bases). Germline CDR1 MNHEY, CDR2 SVGAGI. V was trimmed by 6 bases and J by 8 bases, leaving 19 bases between them. CDR3 length: 15 residues. For the CDR3, the DNA is TGTGCCAGCAGCTCCCCAGGGCTTCTAGGGGAAAAACTGTTTTTT. Translated, it gives CASSSPGLLGEKLFF.

This clone was counted once. The V gene is TRBV21-1, the J gene TRBJ2-2; TRBD1, as called in the table, went unchecked against the DNA. TRBV21-1 is a pseudogene segment. The CDR3 has 16 amino acids. This chain's CDR3 is CASSKGTAHNTGELFF. The DNA for the CDR3 is TGTGCCAGCAGCAAAGGGACAGCCCACAACACCGGGGAGCTGTTTTTT.

The J gene is TRBJ2-7, the V gene TRBV5-1; TRBD2 matches at 10 bases. The CDR3 is 15 amino acids. V gave up 1 base and J gave up 4 bases; unmatched junction bases: 5. Germline V gene data show CDR1 as SGHRS and CDR2 as YFSETQ. The CDR3 loop is CASSLTSGIPYEQYF. In DNA form, the CDR3 reads TGCGCCAGCAGCTTGACTAGCGGGATACCTTACGAGCAGTACTTC. Drawing the rest from reference TRBV5-1 and TRBJ2-7, the complete variable domain is KAGVTQTPRYLIKTRGQQVTLSCSPISGHRSVSWYQQTPGQGLQFLFEYFSETQRNKGNFPGRFSGRQFSNSRSEMNVSTLELGDSALYLCASSLTSGIPYEQYFGPGTRLTVT.

The chain carries TRBV7-4 and TRBJ1-4, with D maybe TRBD1 (5 bases). Germline V gene sequence: CDR1 SGHVT, CDR2 SQSDAQ. The CDR3 has 14 residues. The V end was cut by 4 bases, the J end by 5 bases, with 11 bases between. CDR3 nucleotide sequence: TGTGCCAGCAGCTCCAGGCAGGGAAATGAAAAACTGTTTTTT. It translates to CASSSRQGNEKLFF.

The J gene is TRBJ2-5, the V gene TRBV5-1; 10 nucleotides line up with TRBD2. The length of the CDR3 is 16 residues. V was pared by 0 bases and J by 5 bases, with 7 bases of the junction left unmatched. Germline CDR1 reads SGHRS; CDR2 reads YFSETQ. The CDR3 DNA is TGCGCCAGCAGCTTGGTGCCTAGCGGGGGCCTGGAGACCCAGTACTTC. This codes for CASSLVPSGGLETQYF.

The CDR3, as DNA: TGCGCCAGCAGTGAGGGGACTAGCGGGGCGAGCACAGATACGCAGTATTTT. This codes for CASSEGTSGASTDTQYF. The rearrangement links TRBV10-1 to TRBJ2-3; 13 bases are a match to TRBD2. In germline, CDR1 is WNHNN, CDR2 SYGVQD (reference sequence). CDR3 length equals 17 residues. V was pared by 2 bases and J by 0 bases, with 2 bases of the junction left unmatched.

The chain is built from TRBV6-2 or TRBV6-3 and TRBJ2-5, with TRBD2 matching 8 bases. V shed 2 bases, J shed 4 bases, and the junction held 3 bases outside the gene matches. This CDR3 is 14 amino acids long. Germline-derived CDR1 and CDR2 are MNHEY and SVGEGT. CDR3 DNA: TGTGCCAGCAGTTACCCCGGGACTAGAGAGACCCAGTACTTC. Its protein product is CASSYPGTRETQYF.

DNA for the CDR3: TGTGCCAGCAGCTCCCGGGGGGCTATGAACACTGAAGCTTTCTTT. Protein product: CASSSRGAMNTEAFF. This sequence joins TRBV13 and TRBJ1-1, with a possible D match to TRBD1 (6 bases). V shed 4 bases and J shed 0 bases, with 12 bases lying between them. Germline CDR1 reads PRHDT; CDR2 reads FYEKMQ (reference sequence). This CDR3 contains 15 residues. Based on the CDR3 plus reference TRBV13 and TRBJ1-1, the full variable domain is AAGVIQSPRHLIKEKRETATLKCYPIPRHDTVYWYQQGPGQDPQFLISFYEKMQSDKGSIPDRFSAQQFSDYHSELNMSSLELGDSALYFCASSSRGAMNTEAFFGQGTRLTVV.

The CDR3 reads CASSLQGRGGELFF. For the CDR3, the DNA is TGTGCCAGCAGCTTGCAGGGCAGGGGCGGGGAGCTGTTTTTT. V is TRBV7-3 and J is TRBJ2-2, with a tentative D call TRBD1 (6 bases). The CDR3 loop spans 14 amino acids. Looked up from germline, CDR1 is SGHTA and CDR2 is FQGTGA. V lost 3 bases and J 7 bases, leaving 12 bases between the germline ends. The entire variable domain, with the rest obtained from reference TRBV7-3 and TRBJ2-2, is as follows: GAGVSQTPSNKVTEKGKYVELRCDPISGHTALYWYRQSLGQGPEFLIYFQGTGAADDSGLPNDRFFAVRPEGSVSTLKIQRTERGDSAVYLCASSLQGRGGELFFGEGSRLTVL.

This chain joins TRBV7-2 and TRBJ1-5, with D possibly matching TRBD1 (6 bases). CDR3 length equals 15 residues. The V gene's germline CDR1 is SGHTA and CDR2 FQGNSA. V was pared by 1 base and J by 7 bases, with 14 bases between. The CDR3 protein is CASSLGDTKGQPQHF. Written as DNA, the CDR3 is TGTGCCAGCAGCTTAGGGGACACAAAAGGCCAGCCCCAGCATTTT. The full variable domain, completed using reference TRBV7-2 and TRBJ1-5, is GAGVSQSPSNKVTEKGKDVELRCDPISGHTALYWYRQSLGQGLEFLIYFQGNSAPDKSGLPSDRFSAERTGGSVSTLTIQRTQQEDSAVYLCASSLGDTKGQPQHFGDGTRLSIL.

The rearrangement joins TRBV24-1 to TRBJ2-7; TRBD2 is a possible D gene (6 bases). The CDR3 length is 16 residues. Germline CDR1 and CDR2: KGHDR and SFDVKD. Trimming removed 9 bases from V and 3 bases from J, with 23 bases in between. CDR3 in DNA: TGTGCCACCGACCTTTTGCTACCAGGGACTCACTACGAGCAGTACTTC. It translates to CATDLLLPGTHYEQYF.